These 15 T cell receptor beta chains share one sample of origin, sequenced in a study of cytomegalovirus exposure and HLA in healthy donors. Vbeta (60) and Jbeta (13) primers were used in the PCR. Clones were read by immunoSEQ multiplex PCR, and TCRdb kept only the in-frame ones, dropping some. The data hold 55,000 to 80,000 clones, with roughly 80% observed a single time. Material: PBMCs. These receptor sequences come from a woman aged 25 to 39 in good health and CMV-seropositive.

V is TRBV5-1 and J is TRBJ2-3; D unclear. This CDR3 comprises 13 residues. The V gene lost 4 bases and the J gene lost 2 bases, with 8 bases spanning the gap. Per germline, CDR1 SGHRS and CDR2 YFSETQ. DNA of the CDR3: TGCGCCAGCAGCCCGGTATCCACAGATACGCAGTATTTT. Its protein product is CASSPVSTDTQYF.

V gene TRBV9 combines with J gene TRBJ2-5; a weak D match, TRBD2 (6 bases). V was shortened by 2 bases and J by 5 bases, with 19 bases between the two germline ends. The germline gives CDR1 SGDLS, CDR2 YYNGEE. The CDR3 length is 16 residues. The CDR3 coding sequence is TGTGCCAGCAGCGTCCTCTCCGGGAGCCCGGGGGAGACCCAGTACTTC. Its translation: CASSVLSGSPGETQYF. The full variable domain, with the rest looked up from reference TRBV9 and TRBJ2-5, is DSGVTQTPKHLITATGQRVTLRCSPRSGDLSVYWYQQSLDQGLQFLIQYYNGEERAKGNILERFSAQQFPDLHSELNLSSLELGDSALYFCASSVLSGSPGETQYFGPGTRLLVL.

J is TRBJ1-2 and V is TRBV7-9; D possibly corresponds to TRBD1 (6 bases). V was trimmed by 4 bases and J by 4 bases, leaving 22 bases between them. The CDR3 runs to 17 residues. Germline V gives CDR1 SEHNR, CDR2 FQNEAQ (reference sequence). CDR3 protein: CASSSRGATNHLYGYTF. The CDR3 DNA sequence: TGTGCCAGCAGCTCTCGGGGGGCGACGAATCACCTCTATGGCTACACCTTC.

This clone was observed a single time. The chain joins TRBV13 to TRBJ2-7; 10 nucleotides line up with TRBD2. Unmatched junction bases numbered 3, after V lost 0 bases and J lost 4 bases. In germline, CDR1 is PRHDT, CDR2 FYEKMQ (reference sequence). CDR3 length: 15 residues. The chain's CDR3 is CASSLGLAGRYEQYF. The CDR3 DNA reads as TGTGCCAGCAGCTTAGGACTAGCGGGACGTTACGAGCAGTACTTC.

The V and J genes are TRBV28 and TRBJ2-7; 9 bases line up with TRBD1. With 3 bases clipped from V and 4 bases from J, the junction kept 7 bases outside the gene matches. The CDR3 is made up of 15 amino acids. Per the germline V gene, CDR1 is MDHEN and CDR2 is SYDVKM. For the CDR3, the DNA is TGTGCCAGCAGTTTCCGGGACAGGGCTCTTTACGAGCAGTACTTC. This translates into CASSFRDRALYEQYF.

This clone is a singleton in its sample. The V call is TRBV6-5, the J call TRBJ2-1; unclear D gene. The V end was cut by 6 bases, the J end by 2 bases, with 14 bases between. The CDR3 has 15 amino acids. Germline V gives CDR1 MNHEY, CDR2 SVGAGI. In DNA form, the CDR3 reads TGTGCCAGCAGGCCGTCGCCGGGTACCTACAATGAGCAGTTCTTC. It specifies CASRPSPGTYNEQFF.

This clone has just a few counts. This rearrangement joins TRBV4-1 to TRBJ2-7; TRBD2 matches at 11 bases. This CDR3 comprises 15 residues. The J segment lost 2 bases and the V segment lost 2 bases, leaving 2 bases of the junction unmatched. Looked up from germline, CDR1 is MGHRA and CDR2 is YSYEKL. As DNA, the CDR3 is TGCGCCAGCAGCCAATCACTAGCGGGAGCCTACGAGCAGTACTTC. Encoded protein: CASSQSLAGAYEQYF.

In this sample, this clone turned up a few times. V gene TRBV30 combines with J gene TRBJ2-3, with D tentatively TRBD1 (5 bases). V lost 6 bases to trimming and J lost 2 bases, with 21 bases between them. The CDR3 runs 16 residues. Germline assignment: CDR1 GTSNPN and CDR2 SVGIG (reference sequence). The CDR3 loop reads CACHTGAARPTDTQYF. The CDR3 DNA follows: TGTGCCTGTCACACTGGGGCAGCCAGACCCACAGATACGCAGTATTTT.

The chain couples TRBV7-9 to TRBJ2-2; 7 nucleotides align to TRBD1. The CDR3 runs 15 residues. Germline loops: CDR1 SEHNR, CDR2 FQNEAQ (reference sequence). The trim removed 3 bases at V and 7 bases at J, leaving 8 bases unmatched. The DNA of the CDR3 is TGTGCCAGCAGCTTGGGCCACAGGGGAAACGGGGAGCTGTTTTTT. This gives the protein CASSLGHRGNGELFF.

The J gene is TRBJ2-1, the V gene TRBV7-2, with 9 bases that match TRBD2. This CDR3 has 16 residues. The germline CDR1 and CDR2 sequences are SGHTA and FQGNSA. V was clipped by 5 bases and J by 7 bases; unmatched bases: 12. This CDR3 is CASSPPSGTWTNEQFF. The CDR3 nucleotides are TGTGCCAGCAGCCCGCCTAGCGGGACTTGGACAAATGAGCAGTTCTTC.

This chain joins TRBV28 and TRBJ1-4; TRBD1 matches 8 bases. V was clipped by 6 bases and J by 11 bases; unmatched bases: 14. Germline loops: CDR1 MDHEN, CDR2 SYDVKM. The CDR3 sequence is 15 residues long. DNA of the CDR3: TGTGCCAGCAGCACACTCCAGGGGGCGAATAAGAAACTGTTTTTT. Its translation: CASSTLQGANKKLFF. The full variable domain, with the rest looked up from reference TRBV28 and TRBJ1-4, is DVKVTQSSRYLVKRTGEKVFLECVQDMDHENMFWYRQDPGLGLRLIYFSYDVKMKEKGDIPEGYSVSREKKERFSLILESASTNQTSMYLCASSTLQGANKKLFFGSGTQLSVL.

As regards this clone: One end of the junction varies from germline; a read error may be responsible. J is TRBJ2-1 and V is TRBV12-5; possibly TRBD2 for D (6 bases). This CDR3 comprises 14 residues. CDR1 LGHNT and CDR2 FRNRAP come from the germline V gene. The CDR3 spells CASGLAGSGAEQFF. The CDR3 region has the DNA TGTGCTAGTGGGTTGGCTGGGTCGGGAGCTGAGCAGTTCTTC.

The chain employs TRBV27 and TRBJ2-7; 8 bases are shared with TRBD2. The germline V gene encodes CDR1 MNHEY and CDR2 SMNVEV (reference sequence). With V trimmed by 5 bases and J by 4 bases, 7 bases remained unmatched. This CDR3 contains 14 residues. In DNA form, the CDR3 reads TGTGCCAGCAGTAGCGGGGGCCGGAGGTACGAGCAGTACTTC. The encoded protein is CASSSGGRRYEQYF.

This sequence joins TRBV28 and TRBJ2-5; 11 bases are a match to TRBD2. The CDR3 has 13 amino acids. With V trimmed by 8 bases and J by 7 bases, 6 bases remained unmatched. Germline V CDR1 and CDR2: MDHEN, SYDVKM. This CDR3 reads CASGTSGGRTQYF. CDR3 in DNA: TGTGCCAGCGGGACTAGCGGAGGGCGGACCCAGTACTTC.

This clone showed up just a few times. DNA of the CDR3: TGTGCCAGCCATAAGGGGGACAATAGCAATCAGCCCCAGCATTTT. Amino acids: CASHKGDNSNQPQHF. The J gene is TRBJ1-5, the V gene TRBV2; D is possibly TRBD1 (6 bases). The V end was cut by 8 bases, the J end by 0 bases, with 14 bases between. The CDR3 loop spans 15 amino acids. The V gene's germline CDR1 is SNHLY and CDR2 FYNNEI.